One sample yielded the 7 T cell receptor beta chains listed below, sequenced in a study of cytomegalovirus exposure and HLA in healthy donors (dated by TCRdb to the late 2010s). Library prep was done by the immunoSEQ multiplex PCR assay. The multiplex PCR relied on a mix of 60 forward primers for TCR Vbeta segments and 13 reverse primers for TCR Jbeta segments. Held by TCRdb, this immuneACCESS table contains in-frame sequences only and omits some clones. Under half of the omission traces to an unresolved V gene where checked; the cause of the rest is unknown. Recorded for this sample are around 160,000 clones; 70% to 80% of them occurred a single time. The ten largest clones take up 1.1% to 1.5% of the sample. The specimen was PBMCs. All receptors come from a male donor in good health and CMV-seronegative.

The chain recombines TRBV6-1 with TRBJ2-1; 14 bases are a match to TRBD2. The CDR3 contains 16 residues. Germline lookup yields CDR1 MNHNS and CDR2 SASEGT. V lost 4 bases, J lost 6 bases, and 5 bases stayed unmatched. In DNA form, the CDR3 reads TGTGCCAGCAGTGGACGGACTAGCGGGAGGATCAATGAGCAGTTCTTC. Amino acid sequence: CASSGRTSGRINEQFF.

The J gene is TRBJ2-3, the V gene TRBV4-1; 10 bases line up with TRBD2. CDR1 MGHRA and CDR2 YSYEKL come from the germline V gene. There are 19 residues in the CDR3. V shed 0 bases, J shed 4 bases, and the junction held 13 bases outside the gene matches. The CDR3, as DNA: TGCGCCAGCAGCCAAGAACCCAGCGGGGGGGCCCTTGGGTCAGATACGCAGTATTTT. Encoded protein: CASSQEPSGGALGSDTQYF.

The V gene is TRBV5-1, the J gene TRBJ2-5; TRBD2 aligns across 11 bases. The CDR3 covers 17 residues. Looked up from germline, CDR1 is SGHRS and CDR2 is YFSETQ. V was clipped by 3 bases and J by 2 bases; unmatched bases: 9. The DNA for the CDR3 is TGCGCCAGCAGCTCCACACCGCGGACTAGCGGGCAAGAGACCCAGTACTTC. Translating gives CASSSTPRTSGQETQYF.

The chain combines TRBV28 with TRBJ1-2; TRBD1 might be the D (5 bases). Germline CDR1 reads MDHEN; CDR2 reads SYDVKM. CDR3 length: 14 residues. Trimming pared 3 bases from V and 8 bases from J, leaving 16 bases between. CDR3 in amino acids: CASSLPGRAQGYTF. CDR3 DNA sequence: TGTGCCAGCAGTTTGCCAGGCAGGGCTCAGGGCTACACCTTC.

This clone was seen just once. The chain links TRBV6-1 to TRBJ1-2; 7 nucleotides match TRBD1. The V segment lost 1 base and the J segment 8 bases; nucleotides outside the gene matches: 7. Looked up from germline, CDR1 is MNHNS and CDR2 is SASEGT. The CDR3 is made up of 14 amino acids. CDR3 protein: CASSEGRGSFGYTF. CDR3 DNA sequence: TGTGCCAGCAGTGAAGGCAGGGGGTCTTTCGGCTACACCTTC.

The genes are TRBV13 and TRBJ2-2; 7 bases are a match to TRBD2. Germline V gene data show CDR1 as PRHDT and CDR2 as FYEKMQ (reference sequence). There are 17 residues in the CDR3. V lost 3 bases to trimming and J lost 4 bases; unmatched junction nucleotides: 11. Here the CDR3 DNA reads TGTGCCAGCAGCTTCCTAACGGGAGGCCAGAGCACCGGGGAGCTGTTTTTT. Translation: CASSFLTGGQSTGELFF. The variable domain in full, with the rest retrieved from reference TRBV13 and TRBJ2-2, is AAGVIQSPRHLIKEKRETATLKCYPIPRHDTVYWYQQGPGQDPQFLISFYEKMQSDKGSIPDRFSAQQFSDYHSELNMSSLELGDSALYFCASSFLTGGQSTGELFFGEGSRLTVL.

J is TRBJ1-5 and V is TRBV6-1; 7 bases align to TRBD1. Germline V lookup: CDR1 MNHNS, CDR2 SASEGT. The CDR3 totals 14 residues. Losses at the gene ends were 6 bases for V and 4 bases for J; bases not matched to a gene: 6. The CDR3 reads CASRTGTANQPQHF. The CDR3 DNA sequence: TGTGCCAGCAGGACCGGGACAGCTAATCAGCCCCAGCATTTT.